This entry concerns a single T cell receptor beta chain. Libraries were prepared by immunoSEQ multiplex PCR; TCRdb keeps only in-frame clonotypes and omits some of them. The sample contains approximately 97,000 clones, 91% of which appear only once. The data derive from a study of T cell changes during pregnancy in multiple sclerosis. V lost 0 bases and J 0 bases, leaving 4 bases between the germline ends. Looked up from germline, CDR1 is LGHNA and CDR2 is YSLEER. The CDR3 has 14 amino acids. The source was peripheral blood, collected after pregnancy. The sequence derives from a female donor in good health, enrolled as a control in a pregnancy study. The V call is TRBV4-3, the J call TRBJ2-3, with unresolved D. CDR3 bases: TGCGCCAGCAGCCAAGATGCGAGCACAGATACGCAGTATTTT. Its translation is CASSQDASTDTQYF.